These T cell receptor beta chains were read from a single sample in a study of spatial heterogeneity in lung cancer. TCRdb redid the calling of the 5' RACE reads with MiXCR, one entry per CDR3 protein. The repertoire holds roughly 70,000 distinct CDR3 sequences, 8% to 10% seen once, with under 2.5% in the top ten. Sequencing was performed on PBMCs, taken at follow-up. These receptors originate from a female donor with early-stage non-small cell lung cancer. CDR3s include the opening cysteine and the closing phenylalanine or tryptophan. Fields, in order: J gene, clone size, V gene, CDR3 length, D gene, CDR3 protein, CDR3 DNA. A D gene is named only where the DNA matches it firmly. Clone size is not always given. Where it is, it says once, few, many or a class for expanded clones.

J gene: TRBJ2-5
clone size: many
V gene: TRBV5-1
CDR3 length: 12
D gene: -
CDR3 protein: CASSPNQETQYF
CDR3 DNA: TGCGCCAGCAGCCCCAACCAAGAGACCCAGTACTTC

J gene: TRBJ2-3
clone size: many
V gene: TRBV27
CDR3 length: 17
D gene: TRBD2
CDR3 protein: CASSLAGAGLITDTQYF
CDR3 DNA: TGTGCCAGCAGTTTAGCGGGTGCGGGACTAATCACAGATACGCAGTATTTT

J gene: TRBJ2-7
clone size: many
V gene: TRBV4-2
CDR3 length: 16
D gene: TRBD1
CDR3 protein: CASSQDSGGLPYEQYF
CDR3 DNA: TGTGCCAGCAGCCAAGATTCAGGGGGCCTCCCCTACGAGCAGTACTTC

J gene: TRBJ2-5
clone size: -
V gene: TRBV15
CDR3 length: 16
D gene: TRBD2
CDR3 protein: CATSTTLLAEEETQYF
CDR3 DNA: TGTGCCACCAGCACTACCCTACTAGCGGAGGAAGAGACCCAGTACTTC

J gene: TRBJ2-7
clone size: many
V gene: TRBV21-1
CDR3 length: 15
D gene: -
CDR3 protein: CASSRSGRGSYEQYF
CDR3 DNA: TGTGCCAGCAGCCGTAGCGGGAGGGGGTCCTACGAGCAGTACTTC

J gene: TRBJ1-2
clone size: many
V gene: TRBV20-1
CDR3 length: 15
D gene: -
CDR3 protein: CSARVPGTANYGYTF
CDR3 DNA: TGCAGTGCTAGAGTGCCAGGAACTGCTAACTATGGCTACACCTTC

J gene: TRBJ2-7
clone size: many
V gene: TRBV20-1
CDR3 length: 16
D gene: -
CDR3 protein: CSARSKMRDGTYEQYF
CDR3 DNA: TGCAGTGCTAGATCGAAGATGCGGGACGGAACCTACGAGCAGTACTTC

J gene: TRBJ2-7
clone size: many
V gene: TRBV28
CDR3 length: 14
D gene: -
CDR3 protein: CASSFPGSEYEQYF
CDR3 DNA: TGTGCCAGCAGTTTTCCGGGTTCGGAGTACGAGCAGTACTTC

J gene: TRBJ2-7
clone size: many
V gene: TRBV7-9
CDR3 length: 14
D gene: -
CDR3 protein: CASSPTGDSYEQYF
CDR3 DNA: TGTGCCAGCAGCCCTACGGGAGACTCCTACGAGCAGTACTTC

J gene: TRBJ2-7
clone size: many
V gene: TRBV12-3/TRBV12-4
CDR3 length: 14
D gene: -
CDR3 protein: CASSSETGSYEQYF
CDR3 DNA: TGTGCCAGCAGTTCAGAGACGGGCTCCTACGAGCAGTACTTC

J gene: TRBJ2-1
clone size: many
V gene: TRBV14
CDR3 length: 14
D gene: -
CDR3 protein: CASSQVGEWDEQFF
CDR3 DNA: TGTGCCAGCAGCCAAGTCGGGGAGTGGGATGAGCAGTTCTTC

J gene: TRBJ2-1
clone size: many
V gene: TRBV9
CDR3 length: 13
D gene: -
CDR3 protein: CASSVDFYNEQFF
CDR3 DNA: TGTGCCAGCAGCGTAGACTTTTACAATGAGCAGTTCTTC

J gene: TRBJ1-1
clone size: many
V gene: TRBV28
CDR3 length: 13
D gene: -
CDR3 protein: CASSPSVATEAFF
CDR3 DNA: TGTGCCAGCAGTCCCAGCGTGGCCACTGAAGCTTTCTTT

J gene: TRBJ2-3
clone size: -
V gene: TRBV6-1
CDR3 length: 14
D gene: -
CDR3 protein: CVSSGPTTTDTQYF
CDR3 DNA: TGTGTCAGCAGTGGGCCGACCACCACAGATACGCAGTATTTT

J gene: TRBJ2-1
clone size: many
V gene: TRBV11-2
CDR3 length: 15
D gene: -
CDR3 protein: CASRPGQGRANEQFF
CDR3 DNA: TGTGCCTCGCGCCCGGGGCAGGGGAGGGCTAATGAGCAGTTCTTC

J gene: TRBJ2-3
clone size: -
V gene: TRBV27
CDR3 length: 15
D gene: TRBD2
CDR3 protein: CASSFGGVGTDTQYF
CDR3 DNA: TGTGCCAGCAGTTTCGGGGGGGTGGGTACAGATACGCAGTATTTT

J gene: TRBJ2-4
clone size: -
V gene: TRBV6-5
CDR3 length: 16
D gene: -
CDR3 protein: CASSTLADEAKNIQYF
CDR3 DNA: TGTGCCAGCAGCACCTTAGCGGATGAGGCCAAAAACATTCAGTACTTC

J gene: TRBJ2-5
clone size: few
V gene: TRBV7-3
CDR3 length: 15
D gene: TRBD2
CDR3 protein: CASSFSSGNQETQYF
CDR3 DNA: TGTGCCAGCAGCTTTTCTAGCGGGAACCAAGAGACCCAGTACTTC

J gene: TRBJ1-3
clone size: many
V gene: TRBV7-8
CDR3 length: 14
D gene: -
CDR3 protein: CASRGIRSGNTIYF
CDR3 DNA: TGTGCCAGCAGGGGGATTCGGTCTGGAAACACCATATATTTT

J gene: TRBJ2-5
clone size: many
V gene: TRBV20-1
CDR3 length: 15
D gene: TRBD2
CDR3 protein: CSASQAGGSQETQYF
CDR3 DNA: TGCAGTGCTTCCCAGGCGGGAGGCTCTCAAGAGACCCAGTACTTC

J gene: TRBJ2-1
clone size: many
V gene: TRBV4-1
CDR3 length: 16
D gene: TRBD2
CDR3 protein: CASSHPGRSFYNEQFF
CDR3 DNA: TGCGCCAGCAGCCATCCCGGGAGGTCGTTCTACAATGAGCAGTTCTTC

J gene: TRBJ2-1
clone size: few
V gene: TRBV2
CDR3 length: 12
D gene: -
CDR3 protein: CASSEKVTEQFF
CDR3 DNA: TGTGCCAGCAGTGAAAAGGTAACAGAGCAGTTCTTC

J gene: TRBJ2-3
clone size: few
V gene: TRBV9
CDR3 length: 14
D gene: -
CDR3 protein: CASSVGPQADTQYF
CDR3 DNA: TGTGCCAGCAGCGTCGGGCCTCAAGCAGATACGCAGTATTTT

J gene: TRBJ2-1
clone size: few
V gene: TRBV7-8
CDR3 length: 18
D gene: TRBD2
CDR3 protein: CASSLAGGPSSSYNEQFF
CDR3 DNA: TGTGCCAGCAGCTTAGCGGGAGGGCCGTCGAGCTCCTACAATGAGCAGTTCTTC

J gene: TRBJ2-7
clone size: many
V gene: TRBV3-1
CDR3 length: 17
D gene: TRBD1
CDR3 protein: CASSQPNWRTGKYEQYF
CDR3 DNA: TGTGCCAGCAGCCAACCTAATTGGCGGACAGGGAAATACGAGCAGTACTTC

J gene: TRBJ1-2
clone size: many
V gene: TRBV6-2/TRBV6-3
CDR3 length: 14
D gene: -
CDR3 protein: CASRRAESSYGYTF
CDR3 DNA: TGTGCCAGCAGGAGGGCGGAGAGCAGTTATGGCTACACCTTC

J gene: TRBJ2-3
clone size: medium-sized
V gene: TRBV28
CDR3 length: 15
D gene: -
CDR3 protein: CASTQKGLGTDTQYF
CDR3 DNA: TGTGCCAGCACACAAAAGGGACTTGGCACAGATACGCAGTATTTT

J gene: TRBJ2-6
clone size: few
V gene: TRBV24-1
CDR3 length: 13
D gene: -
CDR3 protein: CAPRDCGANVLTF
CDR3 DNA: TGTGCCCCTCGGGATTGCGGGGCCAACGTCCTGACTTTC

J gene: TRBJ2-3
clone size: many
V gene: TRBV28
CDR3 length: 16
D gene: -
CDR3 protein: CASSLVTRRQTDTQYF
CDR3 DNA: TGTGCCAGCAGTTTAGTAACGAGGAGGCAAACAGATACGCAGTATTTT

J gene: TRBJ2-1
clone size: many
V gene: TRBV5-4
CDR3 length: 15
D gene: TRBD2
CDR3 protein: CASSFGAGLNNEQFF
CDR3 DNA: TGTGCCAGCAGCTTTGGAGCGGGACTAAACAATGAGCAGTTCTTC

J gene: TRBJ2-2
clone size: many
V gene: TRBV7-2
CDR3 length: 12
D gene: -
CDR3 protein: CASSLVRGELFF
CDR3 DNA: TGTGCCAGCAGCTTAGTACGGGGGGAGCTGTTTTTT

J gene: TRBJ2-1
clone size: few
V gene: TRBV5-1
CDR3 length: 16
D gene: -
CDR3 protein: CASSLTGESSYNEQFF
CDR3 DNA: TGCGCCAGCAGCTTGACTGGCGAGAGCTCCTACAATGAGCAGTTCTTC

J gene: TRBJ2-1
clone size: -
V gene: TRBV18
CDR3 length: 16
D gene: -
CDR3 protein: CASSPMRASSYNEQFF
CDR3 DNA: TGTGCCAGCTCACCAATGAGGGCTAGCTCCTACAATGAGCAGTTCTTC